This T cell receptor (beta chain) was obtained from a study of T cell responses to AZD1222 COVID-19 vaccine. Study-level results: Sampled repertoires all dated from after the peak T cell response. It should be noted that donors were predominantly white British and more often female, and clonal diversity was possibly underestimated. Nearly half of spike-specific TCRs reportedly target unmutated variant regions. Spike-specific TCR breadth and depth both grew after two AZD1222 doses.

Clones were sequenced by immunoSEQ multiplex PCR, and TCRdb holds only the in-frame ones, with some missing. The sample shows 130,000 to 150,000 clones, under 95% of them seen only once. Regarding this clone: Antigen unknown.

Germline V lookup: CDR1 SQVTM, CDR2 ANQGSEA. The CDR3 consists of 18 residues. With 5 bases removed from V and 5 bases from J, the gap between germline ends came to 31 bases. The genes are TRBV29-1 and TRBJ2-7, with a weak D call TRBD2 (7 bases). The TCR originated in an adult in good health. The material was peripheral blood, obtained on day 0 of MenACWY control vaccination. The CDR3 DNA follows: TGCAGCGTTCGCAGCGGGAATCGACTGGGAGGGGGAATCCACGAGCAGTACTTC. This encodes CSVRSGNRLGGGIHEQYF.